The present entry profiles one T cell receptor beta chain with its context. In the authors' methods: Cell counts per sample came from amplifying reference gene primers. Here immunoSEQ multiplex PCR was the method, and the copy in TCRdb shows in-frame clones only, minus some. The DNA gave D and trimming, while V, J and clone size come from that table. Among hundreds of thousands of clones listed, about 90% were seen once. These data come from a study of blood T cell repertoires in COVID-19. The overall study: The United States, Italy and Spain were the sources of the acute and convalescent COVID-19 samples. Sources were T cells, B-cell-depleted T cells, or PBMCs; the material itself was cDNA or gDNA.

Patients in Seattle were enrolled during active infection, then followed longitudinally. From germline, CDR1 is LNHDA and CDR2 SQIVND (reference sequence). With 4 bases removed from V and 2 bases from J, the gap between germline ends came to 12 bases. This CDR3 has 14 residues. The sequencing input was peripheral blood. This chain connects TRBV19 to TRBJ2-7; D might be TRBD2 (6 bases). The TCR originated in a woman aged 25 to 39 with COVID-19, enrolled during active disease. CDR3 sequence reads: CASSTRTTTYEQYF. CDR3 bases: TGTGCCAGTAGTACCCGGACTACCACCTACGAGCAGTACTTC.